This T cell receptor (beta chain) was identified during a study of beta chain features in type 1 diabetes. Study at large: Age, gender, cell numbers and subset yield matched between patients and controls. General observations from the study: Naive, central memory and regulatory TCRB repertoires appeared more similar among patients than healthy donors.

cDNA synthesis used the whole RNA isolate, giving expressed TCRB sequences. Regulatory, naive and central memory T cell samples averaged approximately 3.8 million reads. This table comes from immunoSEQ multiplex PCR, and its TCRdb copy is limited to in-frame clones, with some not included. Of some 900,000 clones detected, roughly 17% appear once; the ten largest clones hold 0.02% to 0.03%. One heparinised blood draw averaging roughly 120 mL was given by each donor. This clone turned up a few times. Its antigen is still unknown. The sample was naive CD4+ T cells from blood. The clonotype comes from a woman aged 18-30 years in good health.

The chain's CDR3 is CASSEGQGEETQYF. CDR3 bases: TGCGCCAGCAGTGAAGGACAGGGAGAAGAGACCCAGTACTTC. J is TRBJ2-5 and V is TRBV10-1, with 8 bases matching TRBD1. Trimming took 3 bases from V and 3 from J; bases not matched to a gene: 3. CDR1 is WNHNN, CDR2 SYGVQD, per germline (reference sequence). This CDR3 is 14 amino acids long.